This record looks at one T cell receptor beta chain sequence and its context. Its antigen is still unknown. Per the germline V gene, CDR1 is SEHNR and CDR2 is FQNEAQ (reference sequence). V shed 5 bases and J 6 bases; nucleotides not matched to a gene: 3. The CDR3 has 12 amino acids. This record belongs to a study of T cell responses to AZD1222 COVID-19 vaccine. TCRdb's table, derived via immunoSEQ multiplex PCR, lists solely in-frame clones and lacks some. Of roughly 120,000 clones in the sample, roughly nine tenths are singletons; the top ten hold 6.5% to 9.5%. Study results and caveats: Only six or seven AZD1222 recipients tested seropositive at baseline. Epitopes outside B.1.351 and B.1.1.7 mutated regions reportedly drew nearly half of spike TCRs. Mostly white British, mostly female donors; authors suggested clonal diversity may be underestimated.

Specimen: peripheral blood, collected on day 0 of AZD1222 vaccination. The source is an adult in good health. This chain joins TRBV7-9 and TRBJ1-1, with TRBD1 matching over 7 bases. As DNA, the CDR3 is TGTGCCAGCAGCCTACAGGGGCCTGAAGCTTTCTTT. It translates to CASSLQGPEAFF.